A selection of T cell receptor beta chains follows, all from one sample in a study of cytomegalovirus exposure and HLA in healthy donors. The table came from immunoSEQ multiplex PCR; TCRdb's copy has only in-frame clones and leaves some out. The sample shows 140,000 to 150,000 clones, roughly 90% of them seen only once. The sample consisted of PBMCs. These receptors were taken from a man aged 18 to 29 in good health and CMV-seronegative. The conserved cysteine and the conserved F or W are not part of the CDR3 here.

CDR3 | J | V
ARGTGENEKLF | TRBJ1-4 | TRBV19
ASRSPGTGRSGYT | TRBJ1-2 | TRBV6-1
ASSTPGLVF | TRBJ2-1 | TRBV25-1
ASSPPSQGWNEQF | TRBJ2-1 | TRBV18
ASSTYRTGAGETQY | TRBJ2-5 | TRBV27
ASGLDGRLGTGELF | TRBJ2-2 | TRBV12-5
ASSLQGIRETQY | TRBJ2-5 | TRBV7-9
ASSPTRGWVNYGYT | TRBJ1-2 | TRBV19
ASSQDPIWATGDTQY | TRBJ2-3 | TRBV7-2
ASSSGLAGAYEQF | TRBJ2-1 | TRBV10-1
ASSTDRPYEQY | TRBJ2-7 | TRBV6-1